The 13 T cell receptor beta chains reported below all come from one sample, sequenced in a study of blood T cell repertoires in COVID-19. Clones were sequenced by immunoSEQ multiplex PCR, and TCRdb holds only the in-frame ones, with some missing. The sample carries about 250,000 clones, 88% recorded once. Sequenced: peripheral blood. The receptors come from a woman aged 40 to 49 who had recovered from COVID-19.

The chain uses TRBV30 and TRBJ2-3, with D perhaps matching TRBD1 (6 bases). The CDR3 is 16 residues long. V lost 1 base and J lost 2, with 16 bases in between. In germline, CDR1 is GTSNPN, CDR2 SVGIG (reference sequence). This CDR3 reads CAWSEGRWGPTDTQYF. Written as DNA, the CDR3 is TGTGCCTGGAGTGAGGGCCGGTGGGGGCCCACAGATACGCAGTATTTT.

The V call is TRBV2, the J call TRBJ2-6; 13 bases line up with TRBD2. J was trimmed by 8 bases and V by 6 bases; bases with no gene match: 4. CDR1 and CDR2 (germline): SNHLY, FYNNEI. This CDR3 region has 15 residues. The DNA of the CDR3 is TGTGCCAGCAGGCTACTAGCGGGAGGGTCCAACGTCCTGACTTTC. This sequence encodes CASRLLAGGSNVLTF.

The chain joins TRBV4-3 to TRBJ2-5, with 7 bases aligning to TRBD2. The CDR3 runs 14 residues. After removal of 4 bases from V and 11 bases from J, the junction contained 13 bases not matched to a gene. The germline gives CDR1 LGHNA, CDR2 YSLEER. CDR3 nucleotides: TGCGCCAGCAGCCCACGACTAGCCCGGTCCCCACAGTACTTC. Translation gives CASSPRLARSPQYF.

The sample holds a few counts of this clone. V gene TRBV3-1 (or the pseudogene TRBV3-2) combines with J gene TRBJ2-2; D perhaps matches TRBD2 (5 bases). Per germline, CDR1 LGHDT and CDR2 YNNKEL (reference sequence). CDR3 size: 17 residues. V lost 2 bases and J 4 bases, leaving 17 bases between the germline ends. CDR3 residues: CASSQSFPGWGTGELFF. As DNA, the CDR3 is TGTGCCAGCAGCCAATCATTCCCGGGGTGGGGCACCGGGGAGCTGTTTTTT.

CDR3 coding DNA: TGTGCCAGCAGCCCCGCGGGGGGCACTGAAGCTTTCTTT. Encoded protein: CASSPAGGTEAFF. This chain connects TRBV7-9 to TRBJ1-1; a possible D gene is TRBD1 (5 bases). With 5 bases removed from V and 4 bases from J, the gap between germline ends came to 11 bases. Germline values: CDR1 SEHNR, CDR2 FQNEAQ (reference sequence). The CDR3 runs to 13 residues.

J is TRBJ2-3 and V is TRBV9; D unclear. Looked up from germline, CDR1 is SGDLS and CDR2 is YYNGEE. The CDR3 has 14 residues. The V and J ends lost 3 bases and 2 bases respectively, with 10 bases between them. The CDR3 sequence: CASSADTLTDTQYF. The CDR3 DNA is TGTGCCAGCAGCGCCGATACTCTCACAGATACGCAGTATTTT.

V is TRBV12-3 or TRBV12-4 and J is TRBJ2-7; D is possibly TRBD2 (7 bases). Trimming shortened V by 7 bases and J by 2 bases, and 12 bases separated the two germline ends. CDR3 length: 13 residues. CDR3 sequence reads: CASNLGGAYEQYF. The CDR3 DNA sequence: TGTGCCAGCAACCTAGGGGGGGCCTACGAGCAGTACTTC.

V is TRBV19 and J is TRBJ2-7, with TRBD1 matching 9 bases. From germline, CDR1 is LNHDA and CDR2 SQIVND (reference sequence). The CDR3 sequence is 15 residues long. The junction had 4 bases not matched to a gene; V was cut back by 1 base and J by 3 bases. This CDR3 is CASSIGATGGYEQYF. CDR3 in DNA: TGTGCCAGTAGTATAGGGGCGACAGGGGGCTACGAGCAGTACTTC.

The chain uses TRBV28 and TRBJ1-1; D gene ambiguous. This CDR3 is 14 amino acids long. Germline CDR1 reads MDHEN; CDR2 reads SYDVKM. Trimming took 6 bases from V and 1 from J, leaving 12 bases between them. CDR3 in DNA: TGTGCCAGCAGCCCCGATGGCCCGAACACTGAAGCTTTCTTT. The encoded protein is CASSPDGPNTEAFF.

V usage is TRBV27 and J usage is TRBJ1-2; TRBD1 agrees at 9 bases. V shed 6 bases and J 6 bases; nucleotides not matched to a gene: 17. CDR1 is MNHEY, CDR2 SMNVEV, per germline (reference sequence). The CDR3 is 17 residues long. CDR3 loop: CASRPRDRVIQGHGYTF. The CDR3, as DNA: TGTGCCAGCAGACCGCGGGACAGGGTAATTCAAGGGCATGGCTACACCTTC.

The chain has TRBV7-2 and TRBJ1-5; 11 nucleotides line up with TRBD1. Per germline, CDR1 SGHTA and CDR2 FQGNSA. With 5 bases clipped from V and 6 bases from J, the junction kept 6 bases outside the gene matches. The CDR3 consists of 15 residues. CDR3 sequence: CASSPRTGGSQPQHF. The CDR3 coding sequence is TGTGCCAGCAGCCCGAGGACAGGGGGCAGTCAGCCCCAGCATTTT. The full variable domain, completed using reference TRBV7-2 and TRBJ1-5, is GAGVSQSPSNKVTEKGKDVELRCDPISGHTALYWYRQSLGQGLEFLIYFQGNSAPDKSGLPSDRFSAERTGGSVSTLTIQRTQQEDSAVYLCASSPRTGGSQPQHFGDGTRLSIL.

The CDR3 DNA sequence: TGTGCCATCAGTGTGCGGGGGGCGAACACTGAAGCTTTCTTT. Its protein product is CAISVRGANTEAFF. The chain has TRBV10-3 and TRBJ1-1; a weak D match, TRBD1 (6 bases). V was shortened by 4 bases and J by 1 base, with 10 bases between the two germline ends. Per the germline V gene, CDR1 is ENHRY and CDR2 is SYGVKD. CDR3 length: 14 residues.

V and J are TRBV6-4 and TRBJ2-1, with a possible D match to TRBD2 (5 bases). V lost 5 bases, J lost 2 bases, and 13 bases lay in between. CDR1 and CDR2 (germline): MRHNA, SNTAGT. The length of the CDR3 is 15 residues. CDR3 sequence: CASSTTRSPYNEQFF. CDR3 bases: TGTGCCAGCAGTACCACTAGATCCCCCTACAATGAGCAGTTCTTC.